Listed below are T cell receptor beta chains from one sample, sequenced in a study of T cell responses to AZD1222 COVID-19 vaccine. The data were produced by immunoSEQ multiplex PCR, yet TCRdb's version contains in-frame clones alone and is incomplete. The repertoire includes 90,000 to 110,000 clones, roughly 87% of them detected once, and about 5.2% sits in the top ten. The material sequenced was peripheral blood, taken on day 0 of AZD1222 vaccination. These receptor sequences come from an adult in good health. Both conserved end residues are part of each CDR3. D genes are given only for firm matches. Some rows mark clone size as missing; the rest say once, few, many or name a class of expanded clone.

TRBV5-1	-	TRBJ1-1	-	CASSLFGGKNTEAFF	TGCGCCAGCAGCTTGTTTGGGGGGAAGAACACTGAAGCTTTCTTT
TRBV14	-	TRBJ1-1	-	CASSQARWGMTTEAFF	TGTGCCAGCAGCCAGGCCCGTTGGGGTATGACCACTGAAGCTTTCTTT
TRBV28	few	TRBJ1-6	-	CASSPPRGIGSPLHF	TGTGCCAGCAGTCCTCCGCGGGGCATAGGCTCACCCCTCCACTTT
TRBV3-1/TRBV3-2	-	TRBJ1-2	TRBD1	CASSQISGGAGGYTF	TGTGCCAGCAGCCAAATTTCAGGGGGCGCCGGAGGCTACACCTTC
TRBV28	-	TRBJ2-1	-	CASSSNLDYEQFF	TGTGCCAGCAGTTCCAACTTAGATTATGAGCAGTTCTTC
TRBV5-1	-	TRBJ1-1	TRBD1	CASSGDSMNTEAFF	TGCGCCAGCAGCGGGGACAGCATGAACACTGAAGCTTTCTTT
TRBV2	-	TRBJ2-3	TRBD1	CASGRQGGSTDTQYF	TGTGCCAGCGGGCGACAGGGTGGGAGCACAGATACGCAGTATTTT
TRBV6-5	-	TRBJ2-2	-	CASSYSYLNTGELFF	TGTGCCAGCAGTTACTCCTACCTGAACACCGGGGAGCTGTTTTTT
TRBV11-2	few	TRBJ2-5	TRBD1	CASSLEGQGGQETQYF	TGTGCCAGCAGCTTAGAGGGACAGGGCGGCCAAGAGACCCAGTACTTC
TRBV6-4	-	TRBJ2-2	-	CASSPAGNTGELFF	TGTGCCAGCAGTCCCGCAGGGAACACCGGGGAGCTGTTTTTT
TRBV12-1	many	TRBJ1-6	-	CASSFDSPLHF	TGTGCCAGCAGCTTTGATTCACCCCTCCACTTT
TRBV20-1	few	TRBJ1-6	-	CSASSSSYNSPLHF	TGCAGTGCTAGTTCCAGCTCCTATAATTCACCCCTCCACTTT
TRBV28	-	TRBJ1-6	TRBD1	CASSPGGGETPLHF	TGTGCCAGCAGCCCCGGAGGGGGCGAGACACCCCTCCACTTT
TRBV14	-	TRBJ1-1	-	CASSQIRDPPEAFF	TGTGCCAGCAGCCAAATACGAGATCCACCTGAAGCTTTCTTT
TRBV7-9	-	TRBJ2-3	-	CASSLAGVTDTQYF	TGTGCCAGCAGCTTAGCGGGAGTTACAGATACGCAGTATTTT
TRBV3-1/TRBV3-2	-	TRBJ2-1	TRBD2	CASSPSLGLAGESYNEQFF	TGTGCCAGCAGCCCTAGCCTGGGACTAGCGGGAGAATCCTACAATGAGCAGTTCTTC
TRBV5-4	-	TRBJ2-6	-	CASNSGANVLTF	TGTGCCAGCAATTCTGGGGCCAACGTCCTGACTTTC
TRBV28	-	TRBJ2-7	-	CASSSYGREIYEQYF	TGTGCCAGCAGCTCGTATGGCCGGGAAATATACGAGCAGTACTTC
TRBV28	-	TRBJ2-2	TRBD1	CASSSDRGSTGELFF	TGTGCCAGCAGTTCCGACAGGGGGAGCACCGGGGAGCTGTTTTTT
TRBV6-5	once	TRBJ2-7	TRBD1	CASSRGQDRIYEQYF	TGTGCCAGCAGCCGAGGACAGGATCGGATCTACGAGCAGTACTTC
TRBV3-1/TRBV3-2	-	TRBJ2-7	TRBD2	CASSPDPGLAGKEQYF	TGTGCCAGCAGCCCAGACCCTGGACTAGCGGGGAAGGAGCAGTACTTC
TRBV5-1	-	TRBJ2-7	TRBD2	CASSLAGLAFHEQYF	TGCGCCAGCAGCTTGGCGGGACTAGCATTCCACGAGCAGTACTTC
TRBV9	-	TRBJ1-6	-	CASSVDSRRGGLGSPLHF	TGTGCCAGCAGCGTAGACTCCCGCAGGGGCGGGTTAGGTTCACCCCTCCACTTT
TRBV28	-	TRBJ2-3	TRBD1	CASSWTGSTDTQYF	TGTGCCAGCAGTTGGACAGGGAGCACAGATACGCAGTATTTT
TRBV10-3	-	TRBJ1-4	-	CAIRQSLNEKLFF	TGTGCCATCAGACAGTCTTTGAATGAAAAACTGTTTTTT
TRBV19	-	TRBJ1-6	-	CASSPGSYNSPLHF	TGTGCCAGTAGCCCGGGGTCCTATAATTCACCCCTCCACTTT
TRBV7-8	-	TRBJ1-5	-	CASSSSGIPSNQPQHF	TGTGCCAGCAGCTCGTCAGGGATACCTAGCAATCAGCCCCAGCATTTT
TRBV3-1/TRBV3-2	once	TRBJ1-5	-	CASSQDNRDPSAQHF	TGTGCCAGCAGCCAAGACAACAGGGACCCATCAGCCCAGCATTTT
TRBV30	once	TRBJ2-2	-	CAWSLQDGELFF	TGTGCCTGGAGTCTTCAGGACGGGGAGCTGTTTTTT
TRBV19	-	TRBJ2-4	-	CASSIPTGAKNIQYF	TGTGCCAGTAGTATTCCTACAGGGGCCAAAAACATTCAGTACTTC
TRBV30	-	TRBJ1-2	-	CAWSVRVSNYGYTF	TGTGCCTGGAGTGTACGGGTCTCTAACTATGGCTACACCTTC
TRBV28	-	TRBJ1-2	-	CASSPPPPRPYGYTF	TGTGCCAGCAGTCCACCTCCCCCGAGGCCCTATGGCTACACCTTC
TRBV7-9	-	TRBJ1-6	-	CASSMGGGIKSPLHF	TGTGCCAGCAGCATGGGTGGGGGTATCAAGTCACCCCTCCACTTT
TRBV6-4	-	TRBJ2-7	-	CASSDSVLPGVRNYEQYF	TGTGCCAGCAGTGACTCGGTACTTCCAGGGGTTCGGAACTACGAGCAGTACTTC
TRBV10-1	-	TRBJ2-5	TRBD1	CASSDSGQGQRETQYF	TGCGCCAGCAGTGATTCCGGACAGGGCCAAAGAGAGACCCAGTACTTC
TRBV7-9	few	TRBJ2-1	-	CASSLDWSSYNEQFF	TGTGCCAGCAGCTTAGATTGGAGCTCCTACAATGAGCAGTTCTTC
TRBV2	-	TRBJ1-4	TRBD1	CASSRQGQRRPLPNEKLFF	TGTGCCAGCAGTCGCCAGGGACAGCGAAGACCCTTACCGAATGAAAAACTGTTTTTT
TRBV27	-	TRBJ2-7	TRBD1	CASSFTGQGPYEQYF	TGTGCCAGCAGTTTCACCGGACAGGGTCCTTACGAGCAGTACTTC
TRBV5-8	-	TRBJ1-5	-	CASRRGFGQPQHF	TGTGCCAGCAGGAGGGGGTTCGGTCAGCCCCAGCATTTT
TRBV19	few	TRBJ1-2	-	CASSIEGRGEGYTF	TGTGCCAGTAGTATAGAAGGCAGGGGAGAAGGCTACACCTTC
TRBV4-2	-	TRBJ2-7	TRBD1	CASSQEDRGGAEQYF	TGTGCCAGCAGCCAAGAGGACAGGGGGGGGGCCGAGCAGTACTTC
TRBV2	once	TRBJ1-1	-	CATKTGWSTEAFF	TGTGCCACCAAAACAGGGTGGAGCACTGAAGCTTTCTTT
TRBV10-3	-	TRBJ2-1	TRBD2	CAISESIGRGGTYNEQFF	TGTGCCATCAGTGAGTCGATCGGGCGGGGGGGAACCTACAATGAGCAGTTCTTC
TRBV7-2	-	TRBJ1-3	-	CASSPPGRRGGNTIYF	TGTGCCAGCAGCCCACCGGGGAGGAGAGGGGGAAACACCATATATTTT
TRBV3-1/TRBV3-2	once	TRBJ1-1	-	CASSHDSEAFF	TGTGCCAGCAGCCACGACAGCGAAGCTTTCTTT
TRBV6-5	few	TRBJ1-5	-	CASSYSILSQPQHF	TGTGCCAGCAGTTACTCAATTTTATCTCAGCCCCAGCATTTT
TRBV7-3	-	TRBJ2-6	-	CASTSSGANVLTF	TGTGCCAGCACGAGCTCTGGGGCCAACGTCCTGACTTTC
TRBV7-9	-	TRBJ1-2	-	CASSFRGYSSNYGYTF	TGTGCCAGCAGCTTTAGAGGGTACTCATCTAACTATGGCTACACCTTC
TRBV18	-	TRBJ1-2	-	CASSPTSYGYTF	TGTGCCAGCTCACCTACGAGCTATGGCTACACCTTC
TRBV18	-	TRBJ2-1	TRBD2	CASSPPSRGVNNEQFF	TGTGCCAGCTCACCACCCTCGCGGGGGGTTAACAATGAGCAGTTCTTC
TRBV5-1	-	TRBJ2-3	-	CASSSSGLGSTDTQYF	TGCGCCAGCAGCTCCAGCGGGCTGGGGAGCACAGATACGCAGTATTTT
TRBV4-3	-	TRBJ2-3	TRBD2	CASSQDWGGFTDTQYF	TGCGCCAGCAGCCAAGATTGGGGGGGGTTCACAGATACGCAGTATTTT
TRBV5-1	-	TRBJ1-1	-	CASSREDLNTEAFF	TGCGCCAGCAGCCGGGAAGATTTGAACACTGAAGCTTTCTTT
TRBV18	-	TRBJ2-2	TRBD1	CASSHDRGRGTGELFF	TGTGCCAGCTCACATGACAGGGGTCGGGGCACCGGGGAGCTGTTTTTT
TRBV7-2	-	TRBJ1-2	-	CASSPRTNYGYTF	TGTGCCAGCAGCCCTCGGACTAACTATGGCTACACCTTC
TRBV19	-	TRBJ1-2	-	CASSIPLGEKEANYGYTF	TGTGCCAGTAGTATCCCGTTGGGGGAAAAGGAAGCTAACTATGGCTACACCTTC